A selection of T cell receptor beta chains follows, all from one sample in a study of T cells after yellow fever vaccination. TCRdb processed the 5' RACE reads anew with MiXCR; each CDR3 protein has one entry. Here the sample spans a few hundred thousand distinct CDR3 sequences, 4.1% being singletons. Sequenced material: PBMCs, taken 5 days after the yellow fever booster vaccination. The source of these receptors is a man younger than 35 who received the YFV17D yellow fever vaccine. Both conserved end residues are part of each CDR3. Each record gives: J gene, clone size, D gene, CDR3 length, V gene, CDR3 DNA, CDR3 protein. The D gene is left open where the match is weak. Where a row states a size, it is once, few, many or the class of an expanded clone; other rows omit it.

TRBJ2-1 | NA | TRBD2 | 16 | TRBV6-2/TRBV6-3 | TGTGCCAGCAGTGAGGTTCAAGCGGGGGAGTACAATGAGCAGTTCTTC | CASSEVQAGEYNEQFF
TRBJ1-4 | NA | NA | 14 | TRBV29-1 | TGCAGCGCGGGGGATGGAGTATCTAATGAAAAACTGTTTTTT | CSAGDGVSNEKLFF
TRBJ2-4 | NA | NA | 11 | TRBV18 | TGTGCCAGCTCACGGGGAAACATTCAGTACTTC | CASSRGNIQYF
TRBJ1-4 | few | NA | 15 | TRBV28 | TGTGCCAGCAGTCCAAGACAGGTTTACGATGAAAAACTGTTTTTT | CASSPRQVYDEKLFF
TRBJ2-7 | many | TRBD2 | 15 | TRBV6-2/TRBV6-3 | TGTGCCAGCAGTTTTGGACTAGCGGGCGATTACGAGCAGTACTTC | CASSFGLAGDYEQYF
TRBJ2-2 | many | TRBD2 | 19 | TRBV4-3 | TGCGCCAGCAGCCAAGTGACTAGCGGGGTTACCTCGGATACCGGGGAGCTGTTTTTT | CASSQVTSGVTSDTGELFF
TRBJ1-5 | NA | NA | 16 | TRBV12-3/TRBV12-4 | TGTGCCAGCAGTTTGTTATTAGGTAATAGAAATCAGCCCCAGCATTTT | CASSLLLGNRNQPQHF
TRBJ2-1 | few | TRBD2 | 17 | TRBV6-2/TRBV6-3 | TGTGCCAGCAGCCCCGTACTAGCGGGGGAATCCTACAATGAGCAGTTCTTC | CASSPVLAGESYNEQFF
TRBJ2-7 | few | TRBD2 | 15 | TRBV27 | TGTGCCAGCAGGGGAGGGGCCGCCGTCTCCTACGAGCAGTACTTC | CASRGGAAVSYEQYF
TRBJ1-5 | few | NA | 13 | TRBV18 | TGTGCCAGCTCACCACAGGAAAATCAGCCCCAGCATTTT | CASSPQENQPQHF
TRBJ2-1 | many | TRBD1 | 17 | TRBV5-5 | TGTGCCAGCAGCTTGGATGTCGGACAGGGATCCTGGGTCGAGCAGTTCTTC | CASSLDVGQGSWVEQFF
TRBJ2-2 | few | TRBD1 | 17 | TRBV4-1 | TGCGCCAGCAGCCAAGATGGCAGGGGGCTACTCACCGGGGAGCTGTTTTTT | CASSQDGRGLLTGELFF
TRBJ2-7 | NA | NA | 12 | TRBV2 | TGTGCCAGCAGTGACCCCCTGGGTGAGCAGTACTTC | CASSDPLGEQYF
TRBJ1-2 | few | TRBD1 | 12 | TRBV6-6 | TGTGCCAGCAGTTTGGACAGGGCGAGCTACACCTTC | CASSLDRASYTF
TRBJ2-5 | NA | NA | 14 | TRBV28 | TGTGCCAGCAGTTCGGAATTGTACCAAGAGACCCAGTACTTC | CASSSELYQETQYF
TRBJ2-3 | many | NA | 16 | TRBV5-1 | TGCGCCAGCAGCGACCAGGGAGTTGGGTCCGCAGATACGCAGTATTTT | CASSDQGVGSADTQYF
TRBJ1-1 | many | NA | 15 | TRBV7-9 | TGTGCCAGCAGCTTAGAACAGCAGATTAACACTGAAGCTTTCTTT | CASSLEQQINTEAFF
TRBJ1-3 | many | TRBD1 | 14 | TRBV12-3/TRBV12-4 | TGTGCCAGCAGCTGGACAGGCTCTGGAAACACCATATATTTT | CASSWTGSGNTIYF
TRBJ2-1 | few | TRBD2 | 14 | TRBV27 | TGTGCCAGCAGCGGACTAGCGGGGGGGTGGGGGCAGTTCTTC | CASSGLAGGWGQFF
TRBJ1-2 | many | NA | 13 | TRBV5-1 | TGCGCCAGCAGCTTGGATTCCGGCTATGGCTACACCTTC | CASSLDSGYGYTF
TRBJ2-7 | many | TRBD2 | 13 | TRBV7-2 | TGTGCCAGCAGCCCGGGAGGGAGTAACGAGCAGTACTTC | CASSPGGSNEQYF
TRBJ2-1 | few | NA | 14 | TRBV27 | TGTGCCAGCACCTTGGGGCAGGCGACCAATGAGCAGTTCTTC | CASTLGQATNEQFF
TRBJ2-3 | few | TRBD2 | 16 | TRBV5-1 | TGCGCCAGCAGCCCTGAGCGGGGAGGAGGCACAGATACGCAGTATTTT | CASSPERGGGTDTQYF